This entry lists 7 T cell receptor beta chains sequenced from one sample in a study of shared clonotypes between healthy human individuals (TCRdb year 2020). The library came from the immunoSEQ multiplex PCR assay. TCRdb re-hosts the immuneACCESS table, in-frame sequences only. Its copies lack some clones; in the studies checked, an unresolved V gene accounts for under half of them, and the cause for the rest is not known. The sample table contains millions of clones; only one count was recorded for more than 80% of them. The top ten clones comprise roughly 0.36% of the sample. The sequencing input was naive CD4+ T cells from PBMCs. The sample's cell subset or site label, decoded: CD45RA+ positively selected. These TCRs come from a man between 18 and 35 years old in good health. Some clones in this sample may be carry-over from other donors' samples.

This clone came up a few times. V gene TRBV28 combines with J gene TRBJ1-5; TRBD1 might be the D (5 bases). Germline lookup yields CDR1 MDHEN and CDR2 SYDVKM. CDR3 length: 15 residues. Between the trimmed V and J ends, which lost 6 bases and 6 bases, there was a span of 18 bases. CDR3 region: CASSPPGPRSQPQHF. CDR3 nucleotides: TGTGCCAGCAGCCCACCGGGACCACGGAGTCAGCCCCAGCATTTT.

V gene TRBV28 combines with J gene TRBJ1-2; D is undetermined. The CDR3 runs 12 residues. Germline loops: CDR1 MDHEN, CDR2 SYDVKM. V was clipped by 3 bases and J by 8 bases, with 10 bases between them. DNA for the CDR3: TGTGCCAGCAGTTTGACCGCCCGCGGCTACACCTTC. Protein: CASSLTARGYTF.

The chain recombines TRBV30 with TRBJ2-7; tentatively, D is TRBD1 or TRBD2 (6 bases each). The germline gives CDR1 GTSNPN, CDR2 SVGIG (reference sequence). The length of the CDR3 is 14 residues. The V end lost 3 bases, the J end lost 4 bases, and 16 bases lay between the germline ends. This chain's CDR3 is CAWRPFGGWYEQYF. Written as DNA, the CDR3 is TGTGCCTGGAGGCCGTTCGGGGGCTGGTACGAGCAGTACTTC.

A single count supports this clone. The J gene is TRBJ2-3, the V gene TRBV28, with 10 bases fitting TRBD1. Germline V gives CDR1 MDHEN, CDR2 SYDVKM. CDR3 size: 16 residues. Unmatched junction bases numbered 11, after V lost 5 bases and J lost 6 bases. DNA of the CDR3: TGTGCCAGCAGTGCCTCCGGGACAGGGGTCGGCGATACGCAGTATTTT. Amino acid sequence: CASSASGTGVGDTQYF.

The rearrangement uses TRBV5-4 and TRBJ1-5; the D is unclear. Germline CDR1 and CDR2: SGHNT and YYREEE (reference sequence). Between the trimmed V and J ends, which lost 3 bases and 7 bases, there was a span of 8 bases. CDR3 length: 12 amino acids. The CDR3 loop is CASSSVGQPQHF. Here the CDR3 DNA reads TGTGCCAGCAGCTCAGTTGGCCAGCCCCAGCATTTT.

This clone was seen once. This rearrangement joins TRBV30 to TRBJ2-1, with TRBD2 matching 7 bases. Germline CDR1 reads GTSNPN; CDR2 reads SVGIG (reference sequence). The CDR3 contains 13 residues. J was trimmed by 12 bases and V by 4 bases; bases with no gene match: 12. The CDR3 reads CAWTSGPPGVQFF. In DNA, the CDR3 is TGTGCCTGGACTAGCGGACCACCTGGAGTGCAGTTCTTC.

The J gene is TRBJ1-1, the V gene TRBV28; D not resolved. V lost 4 bases and J 3 bases, leaving 12 bases between the germline ends. Germline V gene data show CDR1 as MDHEN and CDR2 as SYDVKM. The CDR3 loop spans 14 amino acids. The CDR3 here is CASSSSGPHTEAFF. CDR3 coding DNA: TGTGCCAGCAGTTCAAGCGGGCCTCACACTGAAGCTTTCTTT.